This T cell receptor beta chain is drawn from a study of T cells in Graves' hyperthyroidism and ophthalmopathy. Turning to the study itself: Staff took peripheral blood when the initial diagnosis was made, before any treatment began.

This clonotype was seen ten or more times. Researchers amplified the TCR beta CDR3 regions from RNA transcripts. TCR CDR3 regions were first amplified by RT-PCR with HTBI primers. Each CDR3 protein gets one entry after TCRdb re-called the multiplex PCR reads with MiXCR. The sample lists 300,000 to 350,000 distinct CDR3 sequences, around a sixth occurring once. The definition of stable Graves' hyperthyroidism was no ophthalmopathy progression within 18 months. Orbital computed tomography, thyroid ultrasound, serum thyroxine and TRAb, and clinical symptoms together informed the diagnoses. Extraction of PBMCs used roughly 9.3 ml of fresh peripheral blood. The V and J ends lost 8 bases and 11 bases respectively, with 15 bases between them. CDR3 size: 11 residues. Germline CDR1 is MNHEY and CDR2 is SMNVEV (reference sequence).

This TCR was sampled from a woman aged 50 to 65 with Graves' hyperthyroidism. The rearrangement uses TRBV27 and TRBJ1-1; D remains unclear. What was sequenced was blood. DNA for the CDR3: TGTGCCAGCGGCGTTGGCGAACGGGCTTTCTTT. Its translation: CASGVGERAFF.